At least ten counts were recorded for the clone carrying this T cell receptor beta chain. The antigen is undetermined. With 2 bases clipped from V and 8 bases from J, the junction kept 9 bases outside the gene matches. The CDR3 contains 17 residues. Germline assignment: CDR1 SGHDN and CDR2 FVKESK. Profiling of TCR beta VDJ combinations and CDR3 sequences used genomic DNA as template. MiXCR was run by TCRdb on the reads, yielding one entry per CDR3 protein. The repertoire holds 65,000 or so distinct CDR3 sequences, with about 56% as singletons. This entry is derived from a study of CD8+CD57+ T cells in acquired aplastic anemia. Looking at the study overall: Across the sorted CD4+ and CD8+ cells, DNA amounts averaged around 3.2 ug. Healthy donors had, on average, about 10.8 million reads for their CD4+ cells. Regarding the study as a whole: Common to patients and controls were twenty-nine CD8+ CDR3 sequences. Levels of CD8+ Simpson's diversity were not significantly distinct in patients versus controls.

The sequencing input was sorted CD4+, CD8+, or CD8+CD57+ T cells (not recorded which) from PBMCs. The gene calls are TRBV14 and TRBJ2-1; TRBD2 matches 13 bases. The receptor was isolated from a human donor in good health, serving as a control. Written as DNA, the CDR3 is TGTGCCAGCAGCCAACTAATAGGACTAGCGGGGGAGTATGAGCAGTTCTTC. Translating gives CASSQLIGLAGEYEQFF.